A single T cell receptor beta chain is shown here with its context. Other DNA sequences in this sample translate to the same CDR3. This record belongs to a study of blood T cell repertoires in COVID-19. Background on the study: COVID-19 samples collected from the United States, Italy and Spain covered acute and convalescent phases. Sources were T cells, B-cell-depleted T cells, or PBMCs; the material itself was cDNA or gDNA.

The CDR3 extends over 15 amino acids. V was clipped by 1 base and J by 4 bases, with 10 bases between them. Germline lookup yields CDR1 SEHNR and CDR2 FQNEAQ (reference sequence). Authors' analysis steps: Amplification of reference gene primers provided the estimated nucleated cell counts. Produced via immunoSEQ multiplex PCR; TCRdb's table is partial and in-frame only. The V and J calls and the clone size are those of that table, but D and trimming were determined from the DNA. The profile covers about 120,000 clones, with 60% to 80% appearing a single time and about a sixth taken by the ten largest.

The specimen sequenced was peripheral blood. The sequence derives from a woman over 75 with active or convalescent COVID-19. The rearrangement links TRBV7-9 to TRBJ2-2, with TRBD1 as a possible D gene (5 bases). In DNA, the CDR3 is TGTGCCAGCAGCTTAGTAGGGGCGATCACCGGGGAGCTGTTTTTT. Its protein product is CASSLVGAITGELFF.